The 27 T cell receptor beta chains in this list originate from one sample, sequenced in a study of identical twins. TCRdb fed the 5' RACE reads into MiXCR, producing one record per CDR3 protein. This table has just under 650,000 distinct CDR3 sequences, less than 9% appearing once. The sample was also linked to a second study, of yellow fever vaccine responses in identical twins.

Material for sequencing was PBMCs. These receptors were taken from a woman under 30 in good health.

The CDR3 coding sequence is TGTGCCAGCAGTCCTATGGGCGATATCTCCTACAATGAGCAGTTCTTC. It codes for CASSPMGDISYNEQFF. The rearrangement uses TRBV12-3 or TRBV12-4 and TRBJ2-1; D unresolved. Deletions cut 5 bases from V and 0 bases from J, with 14 bases between. The CDR3 covers 16 residues.

This clonotype was observed at least ten times. The chain is built from TRBV24-1 and TRBJ2-1; tentatively, D is TRBD2 (5 bases). In germline, CDR1 is KGHDR, CDR2 SFDVKD. V shed 4 bases and J shed 5 bases, with 14 bases lying between them. The CDR3 extends over 15 amino acids. This chain's CDR3 is CATSEPRGPNNEQFF. For the CDR3, the DNA is TGTGCCACCAGTGAACCTCGCGGGCCGAACAATGAGCAGTTCTTC.

J is TRBJ2-6 and V is TRBV3-1; no clear D. This CDR3 is 16 amino acids long. Germline lookup yields CDR1 LGHDT and CDR2 YNNKEL (reference sequence). The ends were cut back, 0 bases at V and 0 bases at J, with 6 bases in the middle. CDR3 nucleotides: TGTGCCAGCAGCCAAGAGGGTGCCTCTGGGGCCAACGTCCTGACTTTC. Its protein product is CASSQEGASGANVLTF. Based on the CDR3 plus reference TRBV3-1 and TRBJ2-6, the full variable domain is DTAVSQTPKYLVTQMGNDKSIKCEQNLGHDTMYWYKQDSKKFLKIMFSYNNKELIINETVPNRFSPKSPDKAHLNLHINSLELGDSAVYFCASSQEGASGANVLTFGAGSRLTVL.

CDR3 protein: CASSQETGKFTGELFF. The CDR3 nucleotides are TGTGCCAGCAGCCAAGAGACAGGGAAGTTCACCGGGGAGCTGTTTTTT. V is TRBV3-1 and J is TRBJ2-2; 7 bases are a match to TRBD1. From germline, CDR1 is LGHDT and CDR2 YNNKEL (reference sequence). Germline trimming cut 0 bases from V and 4 bases from J; bases unmatched to any gene: 5. The length of the CDR3 is 16 residues.

This chain connects TRBV2 to TRBJ2-3; D tentatively reads TRBD1 or TRBD2 (6 bases each). The germline V gene encodes CDR1 SNHLY and CDR2 FYNNEI. The CDR3 runs to 15 residues. V lost 7 bases, J lost 1 base, and 15 bases lay in between. This chain's CDR3 is CASNEGGQGTDTQYF. In DNA form, the CDR3 reads TGTGCCAGCAATGAGGGGGGCCAAGGCACAGATACGCAGTATTTT.

This clonotype was seen at least ten times. The gene calls are TRBV12-3 or TRBV12-4 and TRBJ2-2, with 12 bases matching TRBD2. J lost 4 bases, V lost 6 bases, and 6 bases had no gene match. The CDR3 sequence is 16 residues long. CDR3 loop: CASSRPGLAGTGELFF. In nucleotides, the CDR3 is TGTGCCAGCAGCAGACCGGGACTAGCGGGCACCGGGGAGCTGTTTTTT.

This clonotype was observed many times. The gene calls are TRBV4-1 and TRBJ2-2; 12 bases map to TRBD2. This CDR3 spans 17 amino acids. Germline CDR1 reads MGHRA; CDR2 reads YSYEKL. J gave up 2 bases and V 7 bases, and 8 bases lay outside the gene matches. The DNA of the CDR3 is TGCGCCAGCACCATGGGTGGACTAGCGGGAAACACCGGGGAGCTGTTTTTT. Its translation is CASTMGGLAGNTGELFF.

This chain uses TRBV2 with TRBJ1-2; D perhaps matches TRBD1 (6 bases). This CDR3 spans 11 amino acids. V lost 10 bases and J lost 8, with 14 bases in between. Germline V gives CDR1 SNHLY, CDR2 FYNNEI. The CDR3 DNA reads as TGTGCCATACCAGGGGATTCGGGCTACACCTTC. Its protein product is CAIPGDSGYTF.

This sequence joins TRBV7-8 and TRBJ2-2; D call uncertain. CDR3 length equals 16 residues. Germline CDR1 and CDR2: SGHVS and FQNEAQ. V was pared by 1 base and J by 6 bases, with 15 bases between. The CDR3 region has the DNA TGTGCCAGCAGCTTAGTGGGCAGGCCACTACCCGGGGAGCTGTTTTTT. Translated, it gives CASSLVGRPLPGELFF. The full variable domain, its missing parts supplied by reference TRBV7-8 and TRBJ2-2, is GAGVSQSPRYKVAKRGQDVALRCDPISGHVSLFWYQQALGQGPEFLTYFQNEAQLDKSGLPSDRFFAERPEGSVSTLKIQRTQQEDSAVYLCASSLVGRPLPGELFFGEGSRLTVL.

The rearrangement uses TRBV29-1 and TRBJ2-1; 12 bases agree with TRBD2. This CDR3 is 16 amino acids long. V trimming: 1 base; J trimming: 13 bases; junction bases outside the gene matches: 14. CDR1 is SQVTM, CDR2 ANQGSEA, per germline. The DNA of the CDR3 is TGCAGCGTTGAAGTCGGGTCTAGCGGGAGGGCCGGGGTTCAGTTCTTC. It encodes CSVEVGSSGRAGVQFF.

This clonotype showed up many times. The chain joins TRBV13 to TRBJ2-5; D unresolved. The CDR3 is made up of 17 amino acids. V shed 2 bases and J shed 4 bases, with 20 bases lying between them. Germline CDR1 is PRHDT and CDR2 is FYEKMQ (reference sequence). CDR3 sequence reads: CASSLTGPLFVGETQYF. CDR3 coding DNA: TGTGCCAGCAGCTTAACTGGTCCGCTCTTTGTCGGAGAGACCCAGTACTTC.

This clonotype was seen only a few times. The CDR3 DNA sequence: TGTGCCAGCAGTTCCGGGACGATACTTGTCAATGAGCAGTTCTTC. Translated: CASSSGTILVNEQFF. The genes are TRBV12-3 or TRBV12-4 and TRBJ2-1; D tentatively fits TRBD1 or TRBD2 (5 bases each). The germline V and J ends were trimmed by 4 bases and 6 bases, with 16 bases remaining between them. CDR3 length: 15 amino acids.

Many counts were recorded for this clonotype. V and J are TRBV11-2 and TRBJ2-3; 7 nucleotides agree with TRBD2. V was pared by 5 bases and J by 4 bases, with 9 bases of the junction left unmatched. The CDR3 has 15 amino acids. CDR1 is SGHAT, CDR2 FQNNGV, per germline. CDR3 DNA: TGTGCCAGCAGCCTAAATCCGGCGGGAGCAGATACGCAGTATTTT. Its translation is CASSLNPAGADTQYF. The full variable domain, in which reference TRBV11-2 and TRBJ2-3 provide the parts outside the CDR3, is EAGVAQSPRYKIIEKRQSVAFWCNPISGHATLYWYQQILGQGPKLLIQFQNNGVVDDSQLPKDRFSAERLKGVDSTLKIQPAKLEDSAVYLCASSLNPAGADTQYFGPGTRLTVL.

This chain joins TRBV2 and TRBJ2-7; D is ambiguous. Germline lookup yields CDR1 SNHLY and CDR2 FYNNEI. V gave up 3 bases and J gave up 2 bases, with 8 bases separating them. CDR3 size: 13 residues. CDR3 sequence: CASSDGRTYEQYF. CDR3 sequence (DNA): TGTGCCAGCAGTGATGGACGGACCTACGAGCAGTACTTC.

The J gene is TRBJ2-5, the V gene TRBV5-1; 12 positions match TRBD2. The CDR3 contains 17 residues. Trimming cost V 0 bases and J 5 bases; bases outside gene matches: 8. In germline, CDR1 is SGHRS, CDR2 YFSETQ. For the CDR3, the DNA is TGCGCCAGCAGCTTGGGTCTGGGGACTAGCGGGTTCGAGACCCAGTACTTC. This sequence encodes CASSLGLGTSGFETQYF.

J is TRBJ1-1 and V is TRBV4-2; D unclear. Germline V gene sequence: CDR1 LGHNA, CDR2 YNFKEQ. This CDR3 is built from 14 residues. V lost 2 bases and J 0 bases, leaving 7 bases between the germline ends. The CDR3 sequence is CASSQSVLNTEAFF. CDR3 bases: TGTGCCAGCAGCCAATCAGTCCTGAACACTGAAGCTTTCTTT.

This clonotype was counted a few times. The V call is TRBV25-1, the J call TRBJ2-1; 7 bases agree with TRBD1. V trimming: 5 bases; J trimming: 1 base; junction bases outside the gene matches: 11. The CDR3 loop spans 17 amino acids. Germline V gene data show CDR1 as MGHDK and CDR2 as SYGVNS. CDR3 protein: CASSKTGDPLSYNEQFF. The CDR3 nucleotides read TGTGCCAGCAGTAAAACAGGGGACCCTCTATCCTACAATGAGCAGTTCTTC.

This clonotype was seen at least ten times. The chain uses TRBV5-1 and TRBJ2-5, with 7 bases lining up with TRBD1. V lost 0 bases to trimming and J lost 1 base; unmatched junction nucleotides: 12. The CDR3 totals 18 residues. Germline loops: CDR1 SGHRS, CDR2 YFSETQ. The CDR3 DNA reads TGCGCCAGCAGCTTGGCCTCAGAGGGGGCAAAACTCCAAGAGACCCAGTACTTC. Its protein product is CASSLASEGAKLQETQYF.

This clonotype was seen ten or more times. The rearrangement joins TRBV12-3 or TRBV12-4 to TRBJ2-1; the D is unclear. V lost 7 bases, J lost 2 bases, and 9 bases lay in between. The CDR3 has 13 residues. The CDR3 loop is CASTDQTYNEQFF. The DNA for the CDR3 is TGTGCCAGCACGGACCAGACCTACAATGAGCAGTTCTTC.

The chain joins TRBV20-1 to TRBJ2-1; TRBD2 is a possible D gene (7 bases). CDR1 and CDR2 (germline): DFQATT, SNEGSKA (reference sequence). CDR3 length equals 13 residues. V was cut by 5 bases and J by 8 bases, with 16 bases left in between. The CDR3 spells CSAGGGPIHEQFF. The CDR3 DNA follows: TGCAGTGCTGGGGGGGGCCCTATTCATGAGCAGTTCTTC.

This clonotype was detected only a few times. The rearrangement uses TRBV12-3 or TRBV12-4 and TRBJ1-5; D is uncertain. V lost 2 bases and J 1 base, leaving 12 bases between the germline ends. CDR3 size: 16 residues. Here the CDR3 DNA reads TGTGCCAGCAGTTTATCGTTTATAAAAAGCAATCAGCCCCAGCATTTT. This sequence encodes CASSLSFIKSNQPQHF.

This clonotype was found a few times. The CDR3, as DNA: TGCGCCAGCAGCCCTGGCGGGACAGGGGAGTTGGCTTTCTTT. Its protein is CASSPGGTGELAFF. The rearrangement joins TRBV5-1 to TRBJ1-1; TRBD1 agrees at 10 bases. V lost 4 bases, J lost 11 bases, and 11 bases stayed unmatched. Germline CDR1 reads SGHRS; CDR2 reads YFSETQ. There are 14 residues in the CDR3. The variable domain in full, completed from reference TRBV5-1 and TRBJ1-1, reads KAGVTQTPRYLIKTRGQQVTLSCSPISGHRSVSWYQQTPGQGLQFLFEYFSETQRNKGNFPGRFSGRQFSNSRSEMNVSTLELGDSALYLCASSPGGTGELAFFGQGTRLTVV.

This clonotype was seen repeatedly, ten times or more. The chain carries TRBV5-1 and TRBJ2-1; no reliable D call. V dropped 0 bases and J dropped 0 bases, with 13 bases sitting between them. The CDR3 is 17 residues long. The germline gives CDR1 SGHRS, CDR2 YFSETQ. The CDR3 spells CASSLGHSGISYNEQFF. The CDR3 DNA reads TGCGCCAGCAGCTTGGGCCACAGTGGGATCTCCTACAATGAGCAGTTCTTC.

This clonotype was detected many times. The J gene is TRBJ2-3, the V gene TRBV18; 9 bases align to TRBD2. V lost 3 bases to trimming and J lost 2 bases; unmatched junction nucleotides: 6. The CDR3 covers 16 residues. CDR1 and CDR2 from the germline V gene are KGHSH and LQKENI. This CDR3 is CASSPPRGGNTDTQYF. CDR3 coding DNA: TGTGCCAGCTCACCCCCGCGGGGGGGGAACACAGATACGCAGTATTTT.

The rearrangement links TRBV28 to TRBJ2-3; possibly TRBD2 for D (6 bases). Trimming cost V 2 bases and J 4 bases, with 19 bases left between them. Germline CDR1 reads MDHEN; CDR2 reads SYDVKM. This CDR3 is 17 amino acids long. The CDR3 loop reads CASSLGLAPRGADTQYF. The CDR3 nucleotides read TGTGCCAGCAGTTTAGGCTTAGCCCCTCGCGGGGCAGATACGCAGTATTTT.

The gene calls are TRBV12-3 or TRBV12-4 and TRBJ2-7; 11 bases map to TRBD2. Trimming took 5 bases from V and 3 from J; bases not matched to a gene: 9. This CDR3 comprises 16 residues. The CDR3 DNA reads TGTGCCAGCAGTAAGAAACTAGCGGGGGATAACTACGAGCAGTACTTC. It encodes CASSKKLAGDNYEQYF.

Many counts were recorded for this clonotype. A junction end diverges from the germline sequence, so it may reflect a read error. The chain couples TRBV24-1 to TRBJ1-1, with a tentative D call TRBD1 (5 bases). This CDR3 spans 14 amino acids. Germline V lookup: CDR1 KGHDR, CDR2 SFDVKD. CDR3 in amino acids: CATSGVEGSTEAFF. The CDR3, as DNA: TGCGCCACCAGTGGGGTCGAGGGGTCCACTGAAGCTTTCTTT.